This TCR beta chain was recovered during a study of T cells in Graves' hyperthyroidism and ophthalmopathy. From RNA transcripts, TCR beta CDR3 regions were amplified. The HTBI set primed first-round TCR CDR3 RT-PCR. Each CDR3 protein gets one entry after TCRdb re-called the multiplex PCR reads with MiXCR. The sample holds approximately 510,000 distinct CDR3 sequences, around 20% seen once. This clonotype was seen a few times. Germline CDR1 and CDR2: WNHNN and SYGVQD (reference sequence). The CDR3 spans 15 residues. The junction had 5 bases not matched to a gene; V was cut back by 5 bases and J by 2 bases.

The clonotype comes from a man aged 18 to 30 with Graves' hyperthyroidism. Sequencing was carried out using blood. V usage is TRBV10-1 and J usage is TRBJ1-5; the match to TRBD1 covers 8 bases. The CDR3 spells CASSMTGARNQPQHF. The CDR3 nucleotides read TGCGCCAGCAGTATGACAGGGGCGCGCAATCAGCCCCAGCATTTT.